This TCR beta chain was sequenced during a study of T cells after somatic rescue of genetic block. TCRdb keeps only in-frame clones here, not all; method: immunoSEQ multiplex PCR. This sample has about 68,000 clones; around 93% occur once, and the top ten carry around 3%. Unmatched junction bases numbered 9, after V lost 4 bases and J lost 3 bases. From germline, CDR1 is SGHNT and CDR2 YYREEE (reference sequence). The length of the CDR3 is 16 residues. V and J are TRBV5-4 and TRBJ2-7, with TRBD1 matching over 11 bases. This sequence originates from a middle-aged man. The sample taken for sequencing was peripheral blood mononuclear cells (PBMCs). For the CDR3, the DNA is TGTGCCAGCAGCCACGGACAGGGGGCTTTAGGCTACGAGCAGTACTTC. This translates into CASSHGQGALGYEQYF.